This TCR beta chain was found in a study of blood T cells in healthy people across ages (dated by TCRdb to the mid-2010s). General notes on the study: In model experiments, template switching captured about one uniquely barcoded TCR beta cDNA molecule for every two T cells. The study measured age-related changes in TCR beta repertoire diversity using deep sequencing normalized with unique cDNA molecular identifiers. The donors were divided into four age groups: young (average around 15 years), middle-aged (almost 40), aged (about 56) and long-lived (around 80). For two donors (one aged 18 to 30 and one aged 80 or older), the study analyzed two additional independent replicas of 1 million unique cDNA reads from the same blood draw. On the study overall, not on this receptor specifically: Bulk unsorted PBMC profiling prevented conclusive comparison of naive and antigen-experienced compartments. Estimates of total diversity based on one million sequenced T cells were considered lower bounds and underestimates. Observed TCR beta diversity per million T cells fell roughly linearly with age, and a significant reduction was already apparent by age around 40. The percentage of naive T cells measured by flow cytometry correlated strongly with observed TCR beta diversity. Compared with the aged group, more naive CD4+ T cells, fewer expanded clones and increased TCR diversity were shown by the long-lived group, suggesting age selection. The CMV infection status of donors was not known, potentially confounding age-related changes in expanded clonotypes.

The library was generated by 5' RACE. Sequencer: Illumina HiSeq 2500. A second roughly 6 to 12 cycle PCR used a sample-barcoded 5' primer and a J-beta primer mix. Each TCR beta cDNA molecule received a unique molecular identifier from a template-switch 5' adaptor carrying 12 random nucleotides. At least 2.5 million CDR3-containing paired-end reads were obtained from each sample. First-strand cDNA was synthesized from all RNA with the Mint cDNA synthesis kit, primed by a TRBC-specific oligonucleotide. Following uracil-DNA glycosylase treatment, all cDNA underwent a first 18-cycle PCR with the universal primers M1SS and BC2_uni_R. The source study handled its data this way. For normalization, 1 million high-quality reads, each with a distinct molecular identifier, were randomly selected from each sample. Instead of being binned into consensus sequences, reads that shared molecular identifiers were thrown out. MiTCR, with a Q25 quality threshold and the strictest error-elimination algorithm, was used for CDR3 identification, clonotype clustering and error correction. A nonparametric unseen species model with Euler transformation was used to estimate lower-bound total TCR beta diversity. Starting from the raw public reads, TCRdb applied fastp trimming at Q25, assembled clones with MiXCR and retained in-frame beta chains. Identical CDR3 proteins give one entry, which carries the most common genes and DNA. Clone size and V and J calls follow TCRdb, not the original study. Here the sample has 600,000 to 1,000,000 distinct CDR3 sequences; approximately 25% occur a single time. The ten top clones hold approximately 3.7% of the sample.

Donors were approximately 42 systemically healthy Caucasian individuals from Russia aged roughly 6 to 95 years. Roughly 10 milliliters of peripheral blood were collected from each donor into EDTA-treated Vacutainer tubes. Ficoll-Paque density-gradient centrifugation was used to isolate PBMCs, with at least 6 million per sample. Total RNA was extracted from PBMCs with Trizol reagent, with at least 5.5 micrograms obtained per sample. For every donor, an aliquot of PBMCs went through flow cytometry to measure the percentages of naive CD45RAhigh/CD27high T cells. Concerning this clonotype: The antigen it binds to is not known. Mismatch with germline at one junction end may stem from a read error.

From the cysteine through the phenylalanine, the CDR3 covers 20 amino acids. Of all the DNA, just the CDR3 is kept, 60 bases in frame from base 1. Based on the germline V gene, the CDR1 and CDR2 sequences are MNHEY and SVGAGI. The data also belong to a second study, concerning T cells of mothers and their children. According to the second study: Nine systemically healthy Caucasian individuals, comprising three mothers and their six children, were included as donors. cDNA synthesis consumed the entire amount of extracted RNA, loaded at approximately 1.6 ug RNA in each 15 ul reaction. In the second PCR, the M1S primer added sample barcodes and 2-4 random nucleotides. Each mother yielded over 8.5 million TCR beta CDR3 reads and each child 2.5 million to 3 million reads. In both related and unrelated pairs, thymic selection shapes the output of TCR recombination in a similar way, with inherited differences having only a minor effect. Related mother-child pairs always showed normalized repertoire overlap that was slightly higher than in unrelated mother-child pairs, though the difference was never significant. No persistent microchimeric T cell clones were found, with a detection sensitivity of approximately 100 clones per million clonotypes. Deep NGS was used in the study to compare the TCR beta repertoires of mothers and children and to look for features that separate related mother-child pairs from unrelated individuals. The mean age was 40 +/- 4 years for the mothers and about 12 +/- 4 years for the children. After adapters were ligated using NEBNext reagents, the libraries underwent 100+100 nt paired-end sequencing on an Illumina HiSeq 2000. To prevent cross-contamination, the mother and child libraries were prepared one month apart and sequenced in separate runs. Between roughly 450,000 and 2,000,000 distinct TCR beta clonotypes were identified per donor. Naive TCR beta clonotypes were estimated from low-frequency clonotypes matched to each donor's FACS-determined naive share, without sorting.

The TCR originated in a boy aged 10-17 years in good health. The sequenced material came from blood. The receptor chain draws on TRBV6-5 and TRBJ2-7; a tentative D call is TRBD2 (6 bases match). CDR3 protein: CANSYSSWLGDWPTGYEQYF. The nucleotide sequence reads as follows: TGTGCCAACAGTTACTCGAGTTGGTTGGGGGACTGGCCGACTGGCTACGAGCAGTACTTC.